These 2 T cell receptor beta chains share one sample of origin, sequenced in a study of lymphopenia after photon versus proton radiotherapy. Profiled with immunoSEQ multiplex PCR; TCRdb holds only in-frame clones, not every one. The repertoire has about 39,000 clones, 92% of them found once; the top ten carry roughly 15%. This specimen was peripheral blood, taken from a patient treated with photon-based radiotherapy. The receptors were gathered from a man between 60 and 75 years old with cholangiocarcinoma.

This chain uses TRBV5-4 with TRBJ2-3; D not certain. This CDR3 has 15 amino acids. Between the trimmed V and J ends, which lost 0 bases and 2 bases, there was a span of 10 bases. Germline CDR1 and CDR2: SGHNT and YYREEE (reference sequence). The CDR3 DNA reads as TGTGCCAGCAGCTTGGATTCAGGATTCACAGATACGCAGTATTTT. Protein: CASSLDSGFTDTQYF. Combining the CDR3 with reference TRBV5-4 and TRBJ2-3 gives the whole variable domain ETGVTQSPTHLIKTRGQQVTLRCSSQSGHNTVSWYQQALGQGPQFIFQYYREEENGRGNFPPRFSGLQFPNYSSELNVNALELDDSALYLCASSLDSGFTDTQYFGPGTRLTVL.

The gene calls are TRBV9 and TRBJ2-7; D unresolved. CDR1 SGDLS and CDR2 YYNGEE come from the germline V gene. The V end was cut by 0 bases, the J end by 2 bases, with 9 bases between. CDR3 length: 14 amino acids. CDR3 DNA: TGTGCCAGCAGCGTAGGGAACGGTCCCTACGAGCAGTACTTC. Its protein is CASSVGNGPYEQYF.